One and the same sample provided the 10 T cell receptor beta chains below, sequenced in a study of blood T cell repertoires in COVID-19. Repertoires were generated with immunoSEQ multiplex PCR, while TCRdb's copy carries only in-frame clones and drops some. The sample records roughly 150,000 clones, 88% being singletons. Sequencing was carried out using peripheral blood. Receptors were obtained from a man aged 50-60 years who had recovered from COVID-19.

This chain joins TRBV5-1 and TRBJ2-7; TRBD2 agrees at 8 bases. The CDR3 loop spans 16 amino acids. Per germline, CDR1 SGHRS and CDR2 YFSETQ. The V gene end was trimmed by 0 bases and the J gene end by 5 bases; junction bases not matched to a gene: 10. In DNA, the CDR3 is TGCGCCAGCAGCTTGGCCGTCGGGGGGGCCGGCCACGAGCAGTACTTC. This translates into CASSLAVGGAGHEQYF.

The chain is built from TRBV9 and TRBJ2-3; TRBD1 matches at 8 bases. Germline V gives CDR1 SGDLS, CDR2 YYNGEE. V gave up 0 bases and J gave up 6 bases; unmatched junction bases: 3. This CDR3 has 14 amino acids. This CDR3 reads CASSVGQGADTQYF. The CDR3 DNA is TGTGCCAGCAGCGTAGGGCAGGGGGCGGATACGCAGTATTTT.

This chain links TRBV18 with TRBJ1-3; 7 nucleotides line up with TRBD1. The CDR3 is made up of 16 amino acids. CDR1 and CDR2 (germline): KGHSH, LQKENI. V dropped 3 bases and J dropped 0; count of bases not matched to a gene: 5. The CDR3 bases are TGTGCCAGCTCACCGTCGACAGGGAACTCTGGAAACACCATATATTTT. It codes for CASSPSTGNSGNTIYF.

The CDR3 bases are TGTGCCAGCAGCTCGGGACTAGCGGGGGGGTCGGGCGAGCAGTACTTC. Translated, it gives CASSSGLAGGSGEQYF. The gene calls are TRBV5-4 and TRBJ2-7, with 16 bases aligning to TRBD2. CDR3 length: 16 amino acids. The V gene's germline CDR1 is SGHNT and CDR2 YYREEE (reference sequence). The V and J ends lost 3 bases and 6 bases, in that order; junction bases with no gene match: 6.

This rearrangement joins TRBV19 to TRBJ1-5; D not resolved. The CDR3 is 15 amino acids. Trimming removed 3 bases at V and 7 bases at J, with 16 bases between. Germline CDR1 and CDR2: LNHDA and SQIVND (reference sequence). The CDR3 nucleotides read TGTGCCAGTAGTATCTCATCGGGGTCTGGACAGCCCCAGCATTTT. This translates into CASSISSGSGQPQHF.

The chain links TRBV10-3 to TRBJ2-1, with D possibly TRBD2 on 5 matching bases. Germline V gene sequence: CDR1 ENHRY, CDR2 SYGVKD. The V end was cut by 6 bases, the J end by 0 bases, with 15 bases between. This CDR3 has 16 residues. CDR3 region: CAIRGLGGSSYNEQFF. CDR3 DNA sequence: TGTGCCATCAGGGGCCTAGGAGGAAGCTCCTACAATGAGCAGTTCTTC.

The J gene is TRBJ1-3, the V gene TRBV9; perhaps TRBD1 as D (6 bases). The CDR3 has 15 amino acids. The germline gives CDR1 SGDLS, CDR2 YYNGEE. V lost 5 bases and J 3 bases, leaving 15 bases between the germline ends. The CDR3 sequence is CASSLTGGLGNTIYF. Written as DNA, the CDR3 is TGTGCCAGCAGTCTAACGGGGGGCCTTGGAAACACCATATATTTT.

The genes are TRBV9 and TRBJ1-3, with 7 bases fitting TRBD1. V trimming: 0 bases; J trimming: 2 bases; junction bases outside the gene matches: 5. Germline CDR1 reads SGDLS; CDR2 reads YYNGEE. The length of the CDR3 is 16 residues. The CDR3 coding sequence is TGTGCCAGCAGCGTAGCCCCGACAGGGACTGGAAACACCATATATTTT. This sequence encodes CASSVAPTGTGNTIYF.

Written as DNA, the CDR3 is TGTGCCAGCAGTGAAGCGGCCTCGACAGGGGGAAAGCCCCAGCATTTT. As protein: CASSEAASTGGKPQHF. The genes are TRBV6-1 and TRBJ1-5; 9 bases line up with TRBD1. The CDR3 runs 16 residues. The germline CDR1 and CDR2 sequences are MNHNS and SASEGT. J gave up 8 bases and V 0 bases, and 8 bases lay outside the gene matches.

This CDR3 reads CASSQGSGLAGGATDTQYF. In DNA form, the CDR3 reads TGCGCCAGCAGCCAAGGGTCGGGACTAGCGGGAGGGGCCACAGATACGCAGTATTTT. This sequence joins TRBV4-3 and TRBJ2-3; 16 bases fit TRBD2. The J segment lost 2 bases and the V segment lost 1 base, leaving 6 bases of the junction unmatched. Germline loops: CDR1 LGHNA, CDR2 YSLEER. The length of the CDR3 is 19 residues.